The 27 T cell receptor beta chains below were found in one sample sequenced in a study of CD8+CD57+ T cells in acquired aplastic anemia. Individuals selected for sequencing had exhibited CD8+CD57+ cell expansion on flow cytometry. Profiles of TCR beta VDJ and CDR3 were generated from a genomic DNA template. TCRdb re-analysed the reads in MiXCR, keeping a single row per CDR3 protein. The table includes roughly 170,000 distinct CDR3 sequences, nearly 50% detected once. The sequenced material came from sorted CD4+, CD8+, or CD8+CD57+ T cells (not recorded which) from PBMCs. The receptors derive from a human donor with aplastic anemia.

This clonotype was counted at least ten times. The chain employs TRBV27 and TRBJ2-5; 13 nucleotides line up with TRBD2. With V trimmed by 5 bases and J by 5 bases, 8 bases remained unmatched. CDR1 is MNHEY, CDR2 SMNVEV, per germline (reference sequence). CDR3 size: 16 residues. The CDR3 nucleotides read TGTGCCAGCAGTAGCACTAGCGGGGGGGCCGAGGAGACCCAGTACTTC. Translating gives CASSSTSGGAEETQYF.

There are many counts of this clonotype. The V gene is TRBV19, the J gene TRBJ1-1, with no clear D. CDR1 is LNHDA, CDR2 SQIVND, per germline (reference sequence). The CDR3 has 13 residues. The V gene lost 1 base and the J gene lost 1 base, with 4 bases spanning the gap. The CDR3: CASSIGRNTEAFF. The CDR3 nucleotides read TGTGCCAGTAGTATAGGCAGGAACACTGAAGCTTTCTTT.

The chain has TRBV7-8 and TRBJ1-5; the match to TRBD1 covers 7 bases. Trimming removed 3 bases from V and 0 bases from J; junction bases left unmatched: 5. CDR1 and CDR2 (germline): SGHVS, FQNEAQ. This CDR3 has 16 residues. Written as DNA, the CDR3 is TGTGCCAGCAGCTTCCCGGGACAGTTTAGCAATCAGCCCCAGCATTTT. As protein: CASSFPGQFSNQPQHF.

Many counts were recorded for this clonotype. The gene calls are TRBV9 and TRBJ2-7; D might be TRBD1 or TRBD2, each matching 7 bases. Per germline, CDR1 SGDLS and CDR2 YYNGEE. The CDR3 runs to 15 residues. The V and J ends lost 4 bases and 1 base respectively, with 15 bases between them. CDR3 residues: CASSTGGTASYEQYF. CDR3 sequence (DNA): TGTGCCAGCAGCACCGGGGGGACAGCATCCTACGAGCAGTACTTC.

There are many counts of this clonotype. The rearrangement links TRBV19 to TRBJ1-4; 7 nucleotides agree with TRBD1. Germline values: CDR1 LNHDA, CDR2 SQIVND (reference sequence). The J segment lost 0 bases and the V segment lost 6 bases, leaving 4 bases of the junction unmatched. CDR3 size: 15 residues. Written as DNA, the CDR3 is TGTGCCAGTAGGGGACAGATTGCAACTAATGAAAAACTGTTTTTT. Translated: CASRGQIATNEKLFF.

The chain couples TRBV7-9 to TRBJ2-2, with a tentative D call TRBD1 (6 bases). Trimming left V 3 bases short and J 12 bases short, with 11 bases between. The germline V gene has CDR1 SEHNR and CDR2 FQNEAQ (reference sequence). The CDR3 has 12 residues. CDR3: CASSFSGAKLFF. The CDR3 DNA reads as TGTGCCAGCAGCTTCTCAGGGGCTAAGCTGTTTTTT.

The rearrangement uses TRBV19 and TRBJ2-7; 8 positions match TRBD1. V shed 7 bases and J 2 bases; nucleotides not matched to a gene: 7. The CDR3 covers 14 residues. CDR1 is LNHDA and CDR2 is SQIVND in the germline V gene (reference sequence). The DNA for the CDR3 is TGTGCCAGTAACCACCGGGACAGGACCTACGAGCAGTACTTC. This translates into CASNHRDRTYEQYF.

This chain links TRBV2 with TRBJ1-2; D call uncertain. Trimming cost V 8 bases and J 12 bases, with 19 bases left between them. The length of the CDR3 is 12 residues. Germline lookup yields CDR1 SNHLY and CDR2 FYNNEI. In DNA, the CDR3 is TGTGCCAGCTCACCAGAAAGGTCTGGAAACACCTTC. Its translation is CASSPERSGNTF.

The chain links TRBV10-2 to TRBJ2-7; D unresolved. The CDR3 length is 12 residues. CDR1 is WSHSY, CDR2 SAAADI, per germline. With 4 bases removed from V and 7 bases from J, the gap between germline ends came to 11 bases. CDR3 coding DNA: TGCGCCAGCAGTGTGGTAAACAATGAGCAGTACTTC. This encodes CASSVVNNEQYF.

The gene calls are TRBV7-9 and TRBJ1-1, with 8 bases fitting TRBD1. With V trimmed by 5 bases and J by 4 bases, 6 bases remained unmatched. Germline CDR1 is SEHNR and CDR2 is FQNEAQ (reference sequence). The CDR3 totals 14 residues. This chain's CDR3 is CASSQIQGVTEAFF. DNA of the CDR3: TGTGCCAGCAGCCAAATACAGGGGGTCACTGAAGCTTTCTTT.

This clonotype was counted many times. V usage is TRBV6-5 and J usage is TRBJ1-1; D gene unclear. The CDR3 runs 13 residues. Germline values: CDR1 MNHEY, CDR2 SVGAGI. The ends were cut back, 3 bases at V and 12 bases at J, with 17 bases in the middle. The CDR3 sequence is CASSYRGTVESFF. CDR3 bases: TGTGCCAGCAGTTATCGGGGAACAGTAGAGTCTTTCTTT.

This clonotype was detected many times. The gene calls are TRBV3-1 and TRBJ2-2, with unresolved D. Trimming cost V 1 base and J 3 bases, with 3 bases left between them. Germline-derived CDR1 and CDR2 are LGHDT and YNNKEL (reference sequence). There are 13 residues in the CDR3. The CDR3 bases are TGTGCCAGCAGCCAAGTACACACCGGGGAGCTGTTTTTT. As protein: CASSQVHTGELFF.

The table lists this clonotype with a few counts. This rearrangement joins TRBV19 to TRBJ2-3; no clear D. Germline CDR1 and CDR2: LNHDA and SQIVND (reference sequence). This CDR3 region has 14 residues. With 3 bases removed from V and 0 bases from J, the gap between germline ends came to 7 bases. DNA of the CDR3: TGTGCCAGTAGTATGCCAAAGAGCACAGATACGCAGTATTTT. Protein product: CASSMPKSTDTQYF.

This clonotype was counted at least ten times. The genes are TRBV24-1 and TRBJ2-1; 8 nucleotides match TRBD2. Trimming took 5 bases from V and 3 from J; bases not matched to a gene: 5. Germline V gene sequence: CDR1 KGHDR, CDR2 SFDVKD. The CDR3 spans 15 residues. The CDR3 DNA is TGTGCCACCAGTGCCCGGGGGGGCCTCTACAATGAGCAGTTCTTC. This translates into CATSARGGLYNEQFF.

This rearrangement joins TRBV5-4 to TRBJ2-7; the match to TRBD2 covers 10 bases. The assigned J gene may be wrong: the sequence end matches TRBJ2-1 better. Germline V lookup: CDR1 SGHNT, CDR2 YYREEE (reference sequence). The CDR3 loop spans 17 amino acids. DNA for the CDR3: TGTGCCAGCAGCTTGGCACTAGCGGGGCATCGGTCTAATGAGCAGTTCTTC. As protein: CASSLALAGHRSNEQFF.

This rearrangement joins TRBV12-3 or TRBV12-4 to TRBJ1-3; a weak D match, TRBD1 (5 bases). CDR3 length equals 16 residues. V lost 3 bases and J 7 bases, leaving 19 bases between the germline ends. CDR3 coding DNA: TGTGCCAGCAGTTTTAAGTACACCGGGGGGGGTAACACCATATATTTT. As protein: CASSFKYTGGGNTIYF.

J is TRBJ1-1 and V is TRBV19; TRBD1 is a possible D gene (5 bases). From germline, CDR1 is LNHDA and CDR2 SQIVND (reference sequence). This CDR3 contains 15 residues. V lost 4 bases and J 3 bases, leaving 15 bases between the germline ends. In DNA form, the CDR3 reads TGTGCCAGTAGTACCCTCCGGGGCGCGGACACTGAAGCTTTCTTT. Amino acid sequence: CASSTLRGADTEAFF.

V is TRBV6-4 and J is TRBJ2-2; tentative D call: TRBD2 (5 bases). Trimming removed 4 bases at V and 1 base at J, with 13 bases between. The length of the CDR3 is 16 residues. Germline CDR1 is MRHNA and CDR2 is SNTAGT. The CDR3 nucleotides are TGTGCCAGCAGTGCGACAAGAGGGCTGAACACCGGGGAGCTGTTTTTT. It translates to CASSATRGLNTGELFF.

This clonotype has just one count. The chain is built from TRBV18 and TRBJ1-3; 8 bases map to TRBD1. The V gene's germline CDR1 is KGHSH and CDR2 LQKENI. Trimming cost V 1 base and J 0 bases; bases outside gene matches: 5. The CDR3 has 17 residues. Here the CDR3 reads CASSPLGQGHSGNTIYF. The CDR3 nucleotides are TGTGCCAGCTCACCACTAGGACAGGGCCACTCTGGAAACACCATATATTTT.

This clonotype was detected a few times. The genes are TRBV24-1 and TRBJ2-5; a possible D gene is TRBD2 (6 bases). V was clipped by 3 bases and J by 3 bases, with 16 bases between them. This CDR3 spans 16 amino acids. Per germline, CDR1 KGHDR and CDR2 SFDVKD. The CDR3 DNA is TGTGCCACCAGTGATCCGAGTGCTCGGGGGAAAGAGACCCAGTACTTC. Translating it yields CATSDPSARGKETQYF.

The chain has TRBV6-4 and TRBJ2-1, with D hard to call. CDR1 and CDR2 from the germline V gene are MRHNA and SNTAGT. The CDR3 is 12 amino acids. V was clipped by 0 bases and J by 9 bases, with 6 bases between them. CDR3 residues: CASSDSLGEQFF. The CDR3 DNA sequence: TGTGCCAGCAGTGACTCCTTGGGTGAGCAGTTCTTC.

This clonotype was recorded at least ten times. This chain connects TRBV20-1 to TRBJ2-7; 13 nucleotides line up with TRBD2. The CDR3 contains 14 residues. CDR1 is DFQATT, CDR2 SNEGSKA, per germline (reference sequence). Trimming took 2 bases from V and 4 from J; bases not matched to a gene: 2. DNA of the CDR3: TGCAGTGCTAGATGGACTAGCGGGGGATACGAGCAGTACTTC. Translating gives CSARWTSGGYEQYF.

The chain employs TRBV12-3 or TRBV12-4 and TRBJ2-7, with TRBD2 identical over 12 bases. This CDR3 spans 16 amino acids. Losses at the gene ends were 7 bases for V and 7 bases for J; bases not matched to a gene: 14. CDR3 sequence: CASTKGLAGPRREQYF. In nucleotides, the CDR3 is TGTGCCAGCACCAAGGGACTAGCGGGCCCACGGAGGGAGCAGTACTTC.

This clonotype was observed many times. V gene TRBV6-5 combines with J gene TRBJ1-4; 9 bases match TRBD1. Germline values: CDR1 MNHEY, CDR2 SVGAGI. The V and J ends lost 6 bases and 8 bases, in that order; junction bases with no gene match: 7. The CDR3 loop spans 14 amino acids. CDR3 bases: TGTGCCAGCAGATCCGGGACAGGGTCGGAAAAACTGTTTTTT. Its translation is CASRSGTGSEKLFF.

This clonotype was recorded a few times. The junction and the germline gene differ at one end; a read error may be behind it. The V and J genes are TRBV10-3 and TRBJ1-1, with 12 positions matching TRBD1. Per germline, CDR1 ENHRY and CDR2 SYGVKD. The CDR3 has 16 residues. This chain's CDR3 is CASSTWDRGPRTEAFF. The CDR3, as DNA: TGTGCCAGCAGTACGTGGGACAGGGGGCCGAGAACTGAAGCTTTCTTT.

The chain combines TRBV20-1 with TRBJ1-2; weak D call: TRBD1 (5 bases). Germline loops: CDR1 DFQATT, CDR2 SNEGSKA (reference sequence). Deletions cut 2 bases from V and 4 bases from J, with 11 bases between. The CDR3 is 13 residues long. In DNA form, the CDR3 reads TGCAGTGCTAGAATAGGGCAGGGCTATGGCTACACCTTC. This encodes CSARIGQGYGYTF.

The sample holds a few counts of this clonotype. The chain joins TRBV20-1 to TRBJ2-5; 7 bases fit TRBD1. Losses at the gene ends were 7 bases for V and 5 bases for J; bases not matched to a gene: 13. This CDR3 comprises 14 residues. Germline loops: CDR1 DFQATT, CDR2 SNEGSKA (reference sequence). The CDR3 loop reads CSGIPGQQRETQYF. The CDR3 DNA reads TGCAGTGGGATACCGGGACAGCAGCGGGAGACCCAGTACTTC.